These 21 T cell receptor beta chains share one sample of origin, sequenced in a study of blood T cell repertoires in COVID-19 (dated by TCRdb to the early 2020s). Libraries came from the immunoSEQ multiplex PCR assay. Entries here come from immuneACCESS through TCRdb and include only in-frame sequences with V and J called. Some clones fail to appear in such tables; in the studies checked, an unresolved V gene covers under half of the shortfall, and the cause of the remainder is unknown. This sample comprises some 70,000 clones, about 91% of them detected only once. The top ten clonotypes cover around 6.4% of the sample. Sequences were obtained from peripheral blood. The origin of the receptors is a woman in her seventies with acute or convalescent COVID-19.

The chain uses TRBV19 and TRBJ1-1; the D is unclear. CDR1 LNHDA and CDR2 SQIVND come from the germline V gene (reference sequence). Trimming stripped 7 bases from V and 4 bases from J, with 16 bases between. The CDR3 covers 14 residues. This CDR3 reads CASTLNPTGTEAFF. The CDR3 DNA reads TGTGCCAGTACCCTTAATCCGACGGGCACTGAAGCTTTCTTT.

The rearrangement joins TRBV18 to TRBJ1-6; no clear D. This CDR3 is built from 16 residues. Germline V gene lookup returns CDR1 KGHSH and CDR2 LQKENI. V was clipped by 0 bases and J by 10 bases, with 16 bases between them. The CDR3 bases are TGTGCCAGCTCACCACCCACCGTCCGCGGGGTCTCACCCCTCCACTTT. Translation: CASSPPTVRGVSPLHF.

V gene TRBV5-6 combines with J gene TRBJ2-1; D is undetermined. Germline assignment: CDR1 SGHDT and CDR2 YYEEEE. The CDR3 has 15 amino acids. The V gene lost 4 bases and the J gene lost 0 bases, with 11 bases spanning the gap. DNA of the CDR3: TGTGCCAGCAGCCTGACACTTAGCTCCTACAATGAGCAGTTCTTC. This codes for CASSLTLSSYNEQFF.

This sequence joins TRBV5-1 and TRBJ1-1; TRBD1 is a possible D gene (6 bases). V was cut by 4 bases and J by 1 base, with 11 bases left in between. This CDR3 region has 14 residues. Germline lookup yields CDR1 SGHRS and CDR2 YFSETQ. CDR3 protein: CASSPTGENTEAFF. CDR3 DNA: TGCGCCAGCAGCCCGACAGGAGAGAACACTGAAGCTTTCTTT.

J is TRBJ2-2 and V is TRBV4-3; tentative D call: TRBD2 (5 bases). The CDR3 runs 15 residues. V was trimmed by 3 bases and J by 7 bases, leaving 15 bases between them. Looked up from germline, CDR1 is LGHNA and CDR2 is YSLEER. The CDR3 sequence is CASSQRLTVSGELFF. CDR3 DNA: TGCGCCAGCAGCCAGAGACTAACAGTGAGCGGGGAGCTGTTTTTT.

CDR3 sequence reads: CASSSDPGQGNYGYTF. The CDR3 DNA reads TGTGCCAGCAGCTCGGATCCGGGACAGGGGAACTATGGCTACACCTTC. The chain has TRBV5-4 and TRBJ1-2, with 10 bases identical to TRBD1. Trimming took 3 bases from V and 2 from J; bases not matched to a gene: 7. Per the germline V gene, CDR1 is SGHNT and CDR2 is YYREEE (reference sequence). The CDR3 is 16 residues long.

V usage is TRBV19 and J usage is TRBJ2-4, with TRBD1 identical over 7 bases. Trimming cost V 5 bases and J 6 bases; bases outside gene matches: 7. Germline V CDR1 and CDR2: LNHDA, SQIVND (reference sequence). There are 14 residues in the CDR3. CDR3 in DNA: TGTGCCAGTAGTGCCGCAGGGGGTAGAAACATTCAGTACTTC. Translated: CASSAAGGRNIQYF.

This clone has only one observation. The CDR3 DNA follows: TGCAGCGTATTTACAGGGGCCTATGGCTACACCTTC. This gives the protein CSVFTGAYGYTF. The rearrangement joins TRBV29-1 to TRBJ1-2; 7 bases fit TRBD1. Germline-derived CDR1 and CDR2 are SQVTM and ANQGSEA. The trim removed 6 bases at V and 4 bases at J, leaving 5 bases unmatched. The CDR3 runs 12 residues.

This clone was seen a single time. The chain combines TRBV28 with TRBJ1-2; TRBD1 matches at 9 bases. Germline V lookup: CDR1 MDHEN, CDR2 SYDVKM. The CDR3 has 14 residues. V gave up 6 bases and J gave up 3 bases; unmatched junction bases: 5. This CDR3 is CASSPDRGDYGYTF. CDR3 coding DNA: TGTGCCAGCAGCCCAGACAGGGGGGACTATGGCTACACCTTC.

The chain links TRBV29-1 to TRBJ2-7, with 8 bases that match TRBD2. The length of the CDR3 is 13 residues. Germline V gene data show CDR1 as SQVTM and CDR2 as ANQGSEA. Unmatched junction bases numbered 5, after V lost 4 bases and J lost 3 bases. The CDR3 reads CSVGRGGGYEQYF. As DNA, the CDR3 is TGCAGCGTTGGTCGGGGGGGCGGCTACGAGCAGTACTTC.

For this clone: At one boundary the junction diverges from the germline segment, which might be a read error. V and J are TRBV3-1 (or the pseudogene TRBV3-2) and TRBJ2-7; 9 bases fit TRBD1. The CDR3 covers 16 residues. Germline assignment: CDR1 LGHDT and CDR2 YNNKEL (reference sequence). The CDR3 DNA sequence: TGTGCCAGCAGCCAAGACCCAGGGACAGGGACCTACGAACAGTACTTC. Protein product: CASSQDPGTGTYEQYF.

This clone was found once. This rearrangement joins TRBV18 to TRBJ1-4, with 7 bases identical to TRBD1. Germline assignment: CDR1 KGHSH and CDR2 LQKENI. The CDR3 runs 15 residues. The V segment lost 9 bases and the J segment 6 bases; nucleotides outside the gene matches: 13. For the CDR3, the DNA is TGTGCCAGTTCGGCGTGGCACCAGGGGGATGAAAAACTGTTTTTT. This sequence encodes CASSAWHQGDEKLFF.

This rearrangement joins TRBV5-1 to TRBJ1-1, with a weak D call TRBD1 (6 bases). This CDR3 has 14 amino acids. The germline CDR1 and CDR2 sequences are SGHRS and YFSETQ. With 4 bases removed from V and 0 bases from J, the gap between germline ends came to 10 bases. CDR3 coding DNA: TGCGCCAGCAGCCCCCGACAGGTGAACACTGAAGCTTTCTTT. It is translated as CASSPRQVNTEAFF.

CDR3 nucleotides: TGTGCCACCAGCAGAGGCGGGAGGGAGGCAGATACGCAGTATTTT. It yields the protein CATSRGGREADTQYF. The V and J genes are TRBV15 and TRBJ2-3; 9 bases map to TRBD2. J lost 4 bases, V lost 1 base, and 3 bases had no gene match. The germline V gene has CDR1 LNHNV and CDR2 YYDKDF (reference sequence). The CDR3 covers 15 residues.

This clone was detected only a few times. V and J are TRBV6-5 and TRBJ2-7; the match to TRBD1 covers 7 bases. The CDR3 length is 11 residues. The ends lost 7 bases at V and 6 bases at J; junction bases unmatched: 3. The V gene's germline CDR1 is MNHEY and CDR2 SVGAGI. CDR3 in DNA: TGTGCCAGCAAAGCAGGGGGCGAGCAGTACTTC. Its protein is CASKAGGEQYF.

The genes are TRBV2 and TRBJ2-7, with a possible D match to TRBD2 (5 bases). This CDR3 is built from 15 residues. V was pared by 2 bases and J by 3 bases, with 14 bases between. Germline values: CDR1 SNHLY, CDR2 FYNNEI. CDR3: CASSEYGLAGYEQYF. The CDR3 coding sequence is TGTGCCAGCAGTGAATACGGCCTAGCCGGCTACGAGCAGTACTTC. Full variable domain (outside the CDR3, taken from reference TRBV2 and TRBJ2-7): EPEVTQTPSHQVTQMGQEVILRCVPISNHLYFYWYRQILGQKVEFLVSFYNNEISEKSEIFDDQFSVERPDGSNFTLKIRSTKLEDSAMYFCASSEYGLAGYEQYFGPGTRLTVT.

In DNA form, the CDR3 reads TGCGCCAGCAGCCAAGATCGAGGTACGCAGTATTTT. This gives the protein CASSQDRGTQYF. V gene TRBV4-3 combines with J gene TRBJ2-3; D uncertain. Trimming took off 0 bases at V and 8 bases at J, with 6 bases between the two ends. The CDR3 sequence is 12 residues long. Germline CDR1 and CDR2: LGHNA and YSLEER.

This sequence joins TRBV3-1 (or the pseudogene TRBV3-2) and TRBJ2-7; 10 bases agree with TRBD2. The germline V gene has CDR1 LGHDT and CDR2 YNNKEL (reference sequence). The V gene end was trimmed by 6 bases and the J gene end by 4 bases; junction bases not matched to a gene: 9. This CDR3 has 15 amino acids. DNA of the CDR3: TGTGCCAGCAGTCCCGGGGGTAGCGGGAGGTACGAGCAGTACTTC. This sequence encodes CASSPGGSGRYEQYF.

This chain connects TRBV12-5 to TRBJ1-5; D unresolved. Trimming took 7 bases from V and 10 from J, leaving 17 bases between them. CDR3 length: 13 residues. Germline CDR1 and CDR2: LGHNT and FRNRAP. The CDR3 DNA reads as TGTGCTAGTGCCCTGGCCCCAGGTCAACCCCAGCATTTT. Amino acids: CASALAPGQPQHF.

V and J are TRBV5-4 and TRBJ2-5; D might be TRBD2 (5 bases). The V end lost 9 bases, the J end lost 3 bases, and 9 bases lay between the germline ends. The CDR3 runs to 11 residues. The V gene's germline CDR1 is SGHNT and CDR2 YYREEE (reference sequence). CDR3 sequence (DNA): TGTGCCACCTCCGGGGAAGAGACCCAGTACTTC. Its protein is CATSGEETQYF.

The chain uses TRBV5-4 and TRBJ2-7, with unresolved D. With 2 bases removed from V and 0 bases from J, the gap between germline ends came to 9 bases. This CDR3 region has 14 residues. Germline CDR1 and CDR2: SGHNT and YYREEE (reference sequence). The CDR3 region has the DNA TGTGCCAGCAGCTTAGATCCCAGCTCCTACGAGCAGTACTTC. Encoded protein: CASSLDPSSYEQYF.